Listed here are 19 T cell receptor beta chains from one sample, sequenced in a study of blood T cell repertoires in COVID-19. The protocol was immunoSEQ multiplex PCR, while the TCRdb copy is restricted to in-frame clones and leaves out a portion. The sample comprises around 94,000 clones, 75% to 95% of which are singletons, and about 4% rests with the top ten. Sequencing was performed on peripheral blood. These receptors were taken from a man younger than 35 with acute or convalescent COVID-19.

The chain joins TRBV5-6 to TRBJ1-2; D call uncertain. Germline CDR1 and CDR2: SGHDT and YYEEEE. Trimming took off 5 bases at V and 6 bases at J, with 17 bases between the two ends. This CDR3 has 14 amino acids. The CDR3 loop reads CASRDRPEHHGYTF. CDR3 sequence (DNA): TGTGCCAGCAGAGATCGCCCGGAGCACCATGGCTACACCTTC.

The chain employs TRBV18 and TRBJ1-6, with D perhaps TRBD1 (5 bases). V lost 6 bases and J 7 bases, leaving 13 bases between the germline ends. Germline CDR1 and CDR2: KGHSH and LQKENI. The CDR3 is 14 residues long. The CDR3 nucleotides are TGTGCCAGCTCTCCGGACATGGGGAATTCACCCCTCCACTTT. Encoded protein: CASSPDMGNSPLHF.

Written as DNA, the CDR3 is TGCGCCAGCAGCTTAGCGGGAGGAATCTACAATGAGCAGTTCTTC. Encoded protein: CASSLAGGIYNEQFF. This sequence joins TRBV5-1 and TRBJ2-1, with 9 nucleotides matching TRBD2. Per germline, CDR1 SGHRS and CDR2 YFSETQ. V shed 2 bases, J shed 3 bases, and the junction held 3 bases outside the gene matches. CDR3 length: 15 residues.

The chain combines TRBV6-5 with TRBJ1-5, with 11 bases that match TRBD1. This CDR3 comprises 16 residues. The germline V gene has CDR1 MNHEY and CDR2 SVGAGI. Unmatched junction bases numbered 8, after V lost 4 bases and J lost 6 bases. The CDR3 spells CASSLSGTGGSQPQHF. The CDR3 DNA sequence: TGTGCCAGCAGTTTATCCGGGACAGGGGGATCTCAGCCCCAGCATTTT.

The J gene is TRBJ2-2, the V gene TRBV27; 7 bases map to TRBD2. The CDR3 is 16 amino acids. Trimming took 4 bases from V and 4 from J; bases not matched to a gene: 9. Germline CDR1 and CDR2: MNHEY and SMNVEV (reference sequence). Written as DNA, the CDR3 is TGTGCCAGCAGTTGGGGGGAGGGACTTAGCACCGGGGAGCTGTTTTTT. Residues: CASSWGEGLSTGELFF.

This chain links TRBV7-8 with TRBJ2-5, with no clear D. Deletions cut 2 bases from V and 2 bases from J, with 9 bases between. There are 14 residues in the CDR3. Germline values: CDR1 SGHVS, CDR2 FQNEAQ. For the CDR3, the DNA is TGTGCCAGCAGCTTATCGTACAGTCAAGAGACCCAGTACTTC. It specifies CASSLSYSQETQYF.

This rearrangement joins TRBV25-1 to TRBJ2-1, with 8 bases fitting TRBD1. The junction had 11 bases not matched to a gene; V was cut back by 4 bases and J by 0 bases. The CDR3 loop spans 18 amino acids. Germline assignment: CDR1 MGHDK and CDR2 SYGVNS. The CDR3 DNA is TGTGCCAGCAGTGCGACGGGACAGGCGGGGAGCTCCTACAATGAGCAGTTCTTC. Encoded protein: CASSATGQAGSSYNEQFF. Combining the CDR3 with reference TRBV25-1 and TRBJ2-1 gives the whole variable domain EADIYQTPRYLVIGTGKKITLECSQTMGHDKMYWYQQDPGMELHLIHYSYGVNSTEKGDLSSESTVSRIRTEHFPLTLESARPSHTSQYLCASSATGQAGSSYNEQFFGPGTRLTVL.

This clone appeared a single time. The J gene is TRBJ2-7, the V gene TRBV30, with 7 bases lining up with TRBD1. The germline V gene encodes CDR1 GTSNPN and CDR2 SVGIG (reference sequence). The CDR3 length is 12 residues. V lost 3 bases to trimming and J lost 4 bases; unmatched junction nucleotides: 3. CDR3 DNA: TGTGCCTGGAGAGGGGGCACTTACGAGCAGTACTTC. Encoded protein: CAWRGGTYEQYF.

The V call is TRBV5-1, the J call TRBJ1-2, with D perhaps TRBD1 (6 bases). Germline values: CDR1 SGHRS, CDR2 YFSETQ. Trimming cost V 2 bases and J 6 bases, with 11 bases left between them. The CDR3 is made up of 13 amino acids. The CDR3 is CASSFEGVDGYTF. CDR3 sequence (DNA): TGCGCCAGCAGCTTTGAGGGGGTCGATGGCTACACCTTC.

The chain has TRBV4-2 and TRBJ2-7; D unclear. The CDR3 totals 15 residues. The ends were cut back, 0 bases at V and 2 bases at J, with 11 bases in the middle. Germline V CDR1 and CDR2: LGHNA, YNFKEQ. The CDR3 loop is CASSQDRGHTYEQYF. The CDR3 bases are TGTGCCAGCAGCCAAGATCGTGGGCACACCTACGAGCAGTACTTC.

The chain joins TRBV3-1 (or the pseudogene TRBV3-2) to TRBJ1-2; 7 bases match TRBD1. Germline CDR1 LGHDT, CDR2 YNNKEL (reference sequence). J was trimmed by 4 bases and V by 4 bases; bases with no gene match: 3. The CDR3 length is 13 residues. The CDR3 sequence is CASSPRDSYGYTF. The CDR3 nucleotides are TGTGCCAGCAGCCCCCGGGACAGCTATGGCTACACCTTC.

This clone was seen only a few times. The chain employs TRBV6-5 and TRBJ1-2, with D possibly being TRBD1 (6 bases). Germline CDR1 is MNHEY and CDR2 is SVGAGI. The CDR3 extends over 13 amino acids. V was pared by 7 bases and J by 1 base, with 10 bases between. The CDR3 sequence: CASNLDSNYGYTF. CDR3 DNA: TGTGCCAGCAATTTGGACAGTAACTATGGCTACACCTTC.

The chain uses TRBV9 and TRBJ1-1, with TRBD1 matching 8 bases. V lost 4 bases, J lost 2 bases, and 4 bases stayed unmatched. Per germline, CDR1 SGDLS and CDR2 YYNGEE. The CDR3 length is 14 residues. DNA of the CDR3: TGTGCCAGCAGCTCACAGGGGGGCAACACTGAAGCTTTCTTT. It codes for CASSSQGGNTEAFF.

The chain is built from TRBV19 and TRBJ1-2, with D maybe TRBD1 (6 bases). Trimming left V 3 bases short and J 8 bases short, with 25 bases between. CDR3 length: 17 residues. Per germline, CDR1 LNHDA and CDR2 SQIVND (reference sequence). The CDR3 sequence: CASSILSSEGHLRGYTF. The CDR3 region has the DNA TGTGCCAGTAGTATTTTATCCAGCGAGGGACACCTTAGGGGCTACACCTTC.

The chain links TRBV11-2 to TRBJ2-2; weak D call: TRBD2 (6 bases). V was trimmed by 5 bases and J by 6 bases, leaving 19 bases between them. Germline loops: CDR1 SGHAT, CDR2 FQNNGV. The CDR3 spans 16 residues. The CDR3 reads CASSQRRGEVAGELFF. The CDR3 DNA reads as TGTGCCAGCAGCCAGCGGCGGGGCGAAGTCGCCGGGGAGCTGTTTTTT.

V gene TRBV5-1 combines with J gene TRBJ1-1, with 7 nucleotides matching TRBD1. CDR1 and CDR2 from the germline V gene are SGHRS and YFSETQ. The CDR3 extends over 13 amino acids. V dropped 0 bases and J dropped 7; count of bases not matched to a gene: 3. This CDR3 reads CASSLGDSYEAFF. In DNA, the CDR3 is TGCGCCAGCAGCTTGGGGGACAGCTATGAAGCTTTCTTT.

The chain employs TRBV7-9 and TRBJ2-3, with D possibly matching TRBD2 (6 bases). Germline V CDR1 and CDR2: SEHNR, FQNEAQ (reference sequence). With 4 bases removed from V and 0 bases from J, the gap between germline ends came to 8 bases. CDR3 length equals 14 residues. The CDR3 sequence: CASSWGLSTDTQYF. The CDR3, as DNA: TGTGCCAGCAGCTGGGGACTTAGCACAGATACGCAGTATTTT.

V and J are TRBV3-1 (or the pseudogene TRBV3-2) and TRBJ1-1; no reliable D call. Germline V gene data show CDR1 as LGHDT and CDR2 as YNNKEL (reference sequence). Trimming took 2 bases from V and 1 from J, leaving 8 bases between them. CDR3 length: 14 residues. The CDR3 coding sequence is TGTGCCAGCAGCCAACGAGGGCCGAACACTGAAGCTTTCTTT. Amino acid sequence: CASSQRGPNTEAFF.

The CDR3 DNA reads as TGTGCCTGGAGTGTATCAGCGGGGACTGAAGCTTTCTTT. Translation: CAWSVSAGTEAFF. The chain employs TRBV30 and TRBJ1-1; D is undetermined. CDR3 length: 13 amino acids. Germline V gene data show CDR1 as GTSNPN and CDR2 as SVGIG (reference sequence). Trimming removed 0 bases from V and 5 bases from J, with 10 bases in between.